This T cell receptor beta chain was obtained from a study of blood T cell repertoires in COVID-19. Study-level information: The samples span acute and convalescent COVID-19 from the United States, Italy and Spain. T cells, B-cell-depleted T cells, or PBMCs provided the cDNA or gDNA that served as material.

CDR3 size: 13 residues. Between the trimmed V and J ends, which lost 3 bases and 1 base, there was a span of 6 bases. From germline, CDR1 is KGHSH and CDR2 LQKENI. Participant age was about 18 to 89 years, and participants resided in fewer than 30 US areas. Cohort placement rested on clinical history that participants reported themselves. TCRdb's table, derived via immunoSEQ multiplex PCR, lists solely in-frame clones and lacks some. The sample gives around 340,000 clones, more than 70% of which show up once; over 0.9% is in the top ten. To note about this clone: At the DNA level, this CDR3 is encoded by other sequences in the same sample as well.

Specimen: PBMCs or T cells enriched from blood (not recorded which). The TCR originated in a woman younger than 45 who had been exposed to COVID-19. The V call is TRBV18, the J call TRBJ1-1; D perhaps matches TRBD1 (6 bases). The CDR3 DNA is TGTGCCAGCTCACCGGGACAGAACACTGAAGCTTTCTTT. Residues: CASSPGQNTEAFF. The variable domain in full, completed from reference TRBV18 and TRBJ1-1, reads NAGVMQNPRHLVRRRGQEARLRCSPMKGHSHVYWYRQLPEEGLKFMVYLQKENIIDESGMPKERFSAEFPKEGPSILRIQQVVRGDSAAYFCASSPGQNTEAFFGQGTRLTVV.